There are a few counts of the clone carrying this T cell receptor beta chain. This entry belongs to a study of blood T cell repertoires in COVID-19. CDR1 and CDR2 (germline): MNHNY, SVGAGI (reference sequence). This CDR3 is 13 amino acids long. V was trimmed by 2 bases and J by 8 bases, leaving 12 bases between them. This table comes from immunoSEQ multiplex PCR, and its TCRdb copy is limited to in-frame clones, with some not included. Of 200,000 to 250,000 clones in the sample, 80% to 90% were seen once. Sequencing used peripheral blood. V and J are TRBV6-6 and TRBJ1-2; possible D gene TRBD1, 6 bases. This clonotype originated in a man aged 30 to 39 with COVID-19, enrolled during active disease. The CDR3 region is CASSYQVTGGYTF. CDR3 nucleotides: TGTGCCAGCAGTTACCAAGTGACAGGCGGCTACACCTTC.